This passage covers 5 T cell receptor beta chains from one sample sequenced in a study of human T cells and chemical hapten exposure. TCRdb used MiXCR to reprocess the 5' RACE reads, holding one entry per CDR3 protein. The repertoire includes tens of thousands of distinct CDR3 sequences, 6.5% to 8.5% of them detected once, and under 2.5% sits in the top ten. Someone pulled total RNA out of unfractionated whole blood. Receptors originate from a male donor in good health.

In this sample, this clonotype turned up a few times. The chain has TRBV20-1 and TRBJ2-7; 12 bases fit TRBD2. Germline trimming cut 4 bases from V and 5 bases from J; bases unmatched to any gene: 6. CDR3 length equals 14 residues. CDR1 is DFQATT, CDR2 SNEGSKA, per germline (reference sequence). The CDR3 protein is CSANPSGRVDEQYF. The CDR3 DNA follows: TGCAGTGCTAATCCTAGCGGGAGGGTCGACGAGCAGTACTTC.

The rearrangement uses TRBV6-1 and TRBJ1-1, with 11 bases matching TRBD1. The CDR3 runs to 14 residues. V shed 10 bases and J 7 bases; nucleotides not matched to a gene: 11. CDR1 and CDR2 from the germline V gene are MNHNS and SASEGT. The CDR3 DNA reads as TGTGCCACCCTTTCCGGGACAGGGGGAATTGAAGCTTTCTTT. Protein: CATLSGTGGIEAFF.

This clonotype was found many times. The chain employs TRBV4-1 and TRBJ1-1; the D is unclear. The V gene's germline CDR1 is MGHRA and CDR2 YSYEKL. Trimming took 1 base from V and 0 from J, leaving 21 bases between them. The CDR3 consists of 19 residues. CDR3 DNA sequence: TGCGCCAGCAGCCAAGTTTTCACTATCACGGGGTCTATGAACACTGAAGCTTTCTTT. It encodes CASSQVFTITGSMNTEAFF.

This clonotype was counted only a few times. The chain uses TRBV6-2 or TRBV6-3 and TRBJ1-1, with 9 positions matching TRBD1. Germline CDR1 and CDR2: MNHEY and SVGEGT. V was pared by 9 bases and J by 5 bases, with 10 bases of the junction left unmatched. The CDR3 has 14 amino acids. This CDR3 reads CARSTGGNHTEAFF. CDR3 sequence (DNA): TGTGCCAGGTCAACAGGGGGCAATCATACTGAAGCTTTCTTT.

This clonotype was counted ten times or more. The chain employs TRBV21-1 and TRBJ1-1; the table's D call TRBD1 went unverified against the DNA. TRBV21-1 is described as a pseudogene. This CDR3 spans 12 amino acids. The CDR3 sequence: CASSTGTAEAFF. CDR3 nucleotide sequence: TGTGCCAGCAGCACCGGTACAGCCGAAGCTTTCTTT.